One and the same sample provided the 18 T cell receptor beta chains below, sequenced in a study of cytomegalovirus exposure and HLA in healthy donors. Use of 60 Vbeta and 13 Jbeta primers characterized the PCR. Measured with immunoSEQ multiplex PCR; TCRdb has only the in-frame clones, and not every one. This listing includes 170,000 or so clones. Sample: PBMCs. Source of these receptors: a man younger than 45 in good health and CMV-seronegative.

The CDR3 region is CASSPDSLDGYTF. DNA of the CDR3: TGCGCCAGCAGCCCGGACAGTTTGGATGGCTACACCTTC. The chain joins TRBV5-1 to TRBJ1-2, with a weak D call TRBD1 (6 bases). Germline assignment: CDR1 SGHRS and CDR2 YFSETQ. V shed 4 bases and J shed 6 bases, with 13 bases lying between them. This CDR3 region has 13 residues.

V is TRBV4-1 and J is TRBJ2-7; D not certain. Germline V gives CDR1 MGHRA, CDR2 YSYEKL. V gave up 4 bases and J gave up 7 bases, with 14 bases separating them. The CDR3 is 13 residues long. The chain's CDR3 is CASSPSSLGEQYF. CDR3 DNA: TGCGCCAGCAGCCCCTCCTCCCTCGGGGAGCAGTACTTC.

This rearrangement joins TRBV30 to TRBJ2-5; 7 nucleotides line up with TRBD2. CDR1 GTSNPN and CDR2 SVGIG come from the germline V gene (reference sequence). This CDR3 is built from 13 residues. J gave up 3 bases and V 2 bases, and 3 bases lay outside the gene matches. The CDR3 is CAWSTGGEETQYF. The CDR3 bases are TGTGCCTGGAGTACTGGGGGGGAAGAGACCCAGTACTTC.

This chain's CDR3 is CASSSSGDPNYGYTF. The CDR3 DNA sequence: TGCGCCAGCAGCTCCTCGGGGGACCCTAACTATGGCTACACCTTC. The chain joins TRBV5-1 to TRBJ1-2, with a possible D match to TRBD1 (5 bases). Germline CDR1 and CDR2: SGHRS and YFSETQ. The CDR3 consists of 15 residues. The ends were cut back, 3 bases at V and 0 bases at J, with 12 bases in the middle.

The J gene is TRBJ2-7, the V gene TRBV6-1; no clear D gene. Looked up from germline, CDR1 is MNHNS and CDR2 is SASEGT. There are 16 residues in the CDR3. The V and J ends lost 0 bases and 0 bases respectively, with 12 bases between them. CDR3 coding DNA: TGTGCCAGCAGTGAAGCCGGAGCCCCTTTCTCCTACGAGCAGTACTTC. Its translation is CASSEAGAPFSYEQYF.

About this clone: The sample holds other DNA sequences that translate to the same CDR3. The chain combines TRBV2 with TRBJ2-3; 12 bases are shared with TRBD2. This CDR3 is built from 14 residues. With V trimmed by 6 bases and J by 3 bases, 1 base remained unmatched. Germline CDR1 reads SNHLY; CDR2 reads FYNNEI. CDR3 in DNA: TGTGCCAGCAGGGGGACTAGCGGGACAGATACGCAGTATTTT. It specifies CASRGTSGTDTQYF. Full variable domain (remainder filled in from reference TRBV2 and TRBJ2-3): EPEVTQTPSHQVTQMGQEVILRCVPISNHLYFYWYRQILGQKVEFLVSFYNNEISEKSEIFDDQFSVERPDGSNFTLKIRSTKLEDSAMYFCASRGTSGTDTQYFGPGTRLTVL.

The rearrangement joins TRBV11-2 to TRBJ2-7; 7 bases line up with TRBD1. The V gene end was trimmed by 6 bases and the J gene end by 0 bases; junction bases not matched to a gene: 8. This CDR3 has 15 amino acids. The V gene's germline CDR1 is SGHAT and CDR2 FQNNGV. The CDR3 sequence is CASRHDRVSSYEQYF. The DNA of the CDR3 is TGTGCCAGCAGACACGACAGGGTGTCCTCCTACGAGCAGTACTTC.

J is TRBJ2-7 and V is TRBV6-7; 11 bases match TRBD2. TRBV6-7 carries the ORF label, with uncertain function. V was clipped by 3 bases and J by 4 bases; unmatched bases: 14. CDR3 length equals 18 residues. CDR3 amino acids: CASSYTGTPRLAGYEQYF. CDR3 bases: TGTGCCAGCAGTTATACGGGGACCCCAAGACTAGCGGGGTACGAGCAGTACTTC.

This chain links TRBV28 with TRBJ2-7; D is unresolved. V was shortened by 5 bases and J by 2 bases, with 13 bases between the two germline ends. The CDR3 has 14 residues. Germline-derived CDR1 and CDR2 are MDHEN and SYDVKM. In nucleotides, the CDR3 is TGTGCCAGCAGTGTTTCGACACCCCCCTACGAGCAGTACTTC. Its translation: CASSVSTPPYEQYF.

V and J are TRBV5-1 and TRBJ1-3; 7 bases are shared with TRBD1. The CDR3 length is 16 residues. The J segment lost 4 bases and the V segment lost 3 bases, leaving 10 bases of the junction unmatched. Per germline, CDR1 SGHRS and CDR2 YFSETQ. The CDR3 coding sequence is TGCGCCAGCAGCTCACCCTCCGGGACAGACGGAAACACCATATATTTT. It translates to CASSSPSGTDGNTIYF.

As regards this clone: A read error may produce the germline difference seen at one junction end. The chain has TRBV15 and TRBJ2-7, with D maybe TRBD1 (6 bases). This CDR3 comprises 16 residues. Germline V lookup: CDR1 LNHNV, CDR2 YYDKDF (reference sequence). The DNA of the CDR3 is TGTGCCACCAGCAGACTTGACAGGTCGAGCTCCGACGAGCAGTACTTC. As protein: CATSRLDRSSSDEQYF.

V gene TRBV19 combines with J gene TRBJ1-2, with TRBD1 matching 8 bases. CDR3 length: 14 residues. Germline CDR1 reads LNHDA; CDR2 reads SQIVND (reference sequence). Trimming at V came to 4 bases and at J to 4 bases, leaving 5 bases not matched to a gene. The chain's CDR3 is CASSSRQGFYGYTF. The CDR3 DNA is TGTGCCAGTAGTAGCCGACAGGGGTTCTATGGCTACACCTTC.

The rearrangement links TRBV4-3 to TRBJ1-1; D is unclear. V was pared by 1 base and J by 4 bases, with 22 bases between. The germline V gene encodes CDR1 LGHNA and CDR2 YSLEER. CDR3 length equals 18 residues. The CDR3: CASSQALLGLSGSTEAFF. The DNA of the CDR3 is TGCGCCAGCAGCCAAGCCCTACTCGGACTATCCGGTAGCACTGAAGCTTTCTTT.

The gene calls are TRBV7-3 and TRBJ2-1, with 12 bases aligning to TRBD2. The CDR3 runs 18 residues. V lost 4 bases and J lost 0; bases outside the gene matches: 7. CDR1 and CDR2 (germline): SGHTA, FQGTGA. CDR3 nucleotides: TGTGCCAGCAGCTCAGGGACTAGCGGGTTAAGCTCCTACAATGAGCAGTTCTTC. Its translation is CASSSGTSGLSSYNEQFF.

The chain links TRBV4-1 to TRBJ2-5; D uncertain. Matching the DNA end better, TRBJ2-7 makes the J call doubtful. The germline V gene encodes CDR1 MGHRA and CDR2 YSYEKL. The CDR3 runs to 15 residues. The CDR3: CASSQDWAGSYEQYF. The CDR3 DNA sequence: TGCGCCAGCAGCCAAGATTGGGCAGGCTCCTACGAGCAGTACTTC.

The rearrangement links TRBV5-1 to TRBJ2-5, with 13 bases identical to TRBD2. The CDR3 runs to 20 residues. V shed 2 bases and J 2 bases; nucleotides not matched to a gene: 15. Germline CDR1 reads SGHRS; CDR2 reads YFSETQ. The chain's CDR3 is CASSFVLAGGPNTPQETQYF. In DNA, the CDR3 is TGCGCCAGCAGCTTCGTACTAGCGGGAGGGCCAAATACCCCACAAGAGACCCAGTACTTC.

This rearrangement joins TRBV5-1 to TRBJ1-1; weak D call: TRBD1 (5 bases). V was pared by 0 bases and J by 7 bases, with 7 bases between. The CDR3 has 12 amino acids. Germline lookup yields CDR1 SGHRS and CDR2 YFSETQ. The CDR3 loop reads CASSLGQNEAFF. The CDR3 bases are TGCGCCAGCAGCTTGGGACAGAATGAAGCTTTCTTT.

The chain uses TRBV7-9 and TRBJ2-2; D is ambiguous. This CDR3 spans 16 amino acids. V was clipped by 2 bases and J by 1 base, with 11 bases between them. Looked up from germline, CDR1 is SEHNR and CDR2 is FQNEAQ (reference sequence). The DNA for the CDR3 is TGTGCCAGCAGCTTACGAAAACGACAGAACACCGGGGAGCTGTTTTTT. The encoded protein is CASSLRKRQNTGELFF.